Given below is one T cell receptor (beta chain) in context. What it binds is not known. Libraries were prepared by immunoSEQ multiplex PCR; TCRdb keeps only in-frame clonotypes and omits some of them. Among some 2,200 clones listed, less than 30% were seen once. The sample belongs to a study of T cells in localized non-small cell lung cancer. Study results and caveats: In uninvolved adjacent lung, T cell clonality reached its highest value, exceeding tumor. In adjacent lung appeared a median around 59 of the top 100 tumor clones.

Germline lookup yields CDR1 SGHRS and CDR2 YFSETQ. V shed 4 bases and J 3 bases; nucleotides not matched to a gene: 9. This CDR3 region has 17 residues. The chain recombines TRBV5-1 with TRBJ1-3; TRBD1 matches at 11 bases. The sample in question was lung tumor tissue, obtained before any cancer treatment. The TCR was taken from a man aged 40 to 75 with stage II lung adenocarcinoma. The CDR3 bases are TGCGCCAGCAGCCCGGGGGACAGGGGGATAGGTGGAAACACCATATATTTT. As protein: CASSPGDRGIGGNTIYF.